One sample yielded the 16 T cell receptor beta chains listed below, sequenced in a study of T cells in localized non-small cell lung cancer. The method was immunoSEQ multiplex PCR; TCRdb's version includes in-frame clones alone and lacks a portion of them. The sample includes tens of thousands of clones, over 75% of them seen just once. Sequences were derived from peripheral blood, sampled before any cancer treatment. The receptors shown here come from a female donor of 60 years or more with stage II squamous cell lung carcinoma.

The chain has TRBV5-4 and TRBJ2-1; possibly TRBD2 for D (6 bases). In germline, CDR1 is SGHNT, CDR2 YYREEE (reference sequence). The V end lost 4 bases, the J end lost 7 bases, and 12 bases lay between the germline ends. CDR3 length: 13 amino acids. CDR3 in DNA: TGTGCCAGCAGCGGTGGAGGGAAAAATGAGCAGTTCTTC. This encodes CASSGGGKNEQFF. The entire variable domain, with the rest obtained from reference TRBV5-4 and TRBJ2-1, is as follows: ETGVTQSPTHLIKTRGQQVTLRCSSQSGHNTVSWYQQALGQGPQFIFQYYREEENGRGNFPPRFSGLQFPNYSSELNVNALELDDSALYLCASSGGGKNEQFFGPGTRLTVL.

The rearrangement joins TRBV14 to TRBJ2-1; D unclear. From germline, CDR1 is SGHDN and CDR2 FVKESK. V lost 0 bases and J lost 1, with 10 bases in between. The CDR3 spans 16 residues. This chain's CDR3 is CASSQDFGSSYNEQFF. For the CDR3, the DNA is TGTGCCAGCAGCCAAGATTTCGGCAGTTCCTACAATGAGCAGTTCTTC.

The chain uses TRBV18 and TRBJ2-5; D uncertain. The CDR3 consists of 13 residues. Trimming stripped 5 bases from V and 0 bases from J, with 7 bases between. CDR1 and CDR2 (germline): KGHSH, LQKENI. CDR3 in DNA: TGTGCCAGCTCAGGCGGCAACCAAGAGACCCAGTACTTC. Translating it yields CASSGGNQETQYF.

This chain uses TRBV16 with TRBJ1-1; maybe TRBD1 (6 bases). From germline, CDR1 is KGHSY and CDR2 FQNENV. V was shortened by 5 bases and J by 0 bases, with 13 bases between the two germline ends. This CDR3 contains 15 residues. In nucleotides, the CDR3 is TGTGCCAGCAGCAGGCCAGGGGCTCTGAACACTGAAGCTTTCTTT. Amino acid sequence: CASSRPGALNTEAFF.

The chain uses TRBV14 and TRBJ1-2, with TRBD1 as a possible D gene (6 bases). V was cut by 5 bases and J by 2 bases, with 6 bases left in between. CDR1 is SGHDN and CDR2 is FVKESK in the germline V gene. CDR3 size: 12 residues. The CDR3 is CASSGQNYGYTF. In DNA, the CDR3 is TGTGCCAGCAGCGGACAGAACTATGGCTACACCTTC.

The chain recombines TRBV5-1 with TRBJ1-6; D gene ambiguous. In germline, CDR1 is SGHRS, CDR2 YFSETQ. Trimming removed 2 bases at V and 8 bases at J, with 11 bases between. The CDR3 loop spans 14 amino acids. CDR3 protein: CASSFFGEDSPLHF. The CDR3 region has the DNA TGCGCCAGCAGCTTTTTCGGAGAAGATTCACCCCTCCACTTT.

The chain recombines TRBV11-2 with TRBJ1-1; 11 bases line up with TRBD1. Per the germline V gene, CDR1 is SGHAT and CDR2 is FQNNGV. After removal of 5 bases from V and 0 bases from J, the junction contained 8 bases not matched to a gene. The CDR3 has 17 residues. The CDR3 spells CASSPGQGAALNTEAFF. Here the CDR3 DNA reads TGTGCCAGCAGCCCCGGACAGGGGGCGGCCCTGAACACTGAAGCTTTCTTT.

The CDR3 here is CASGWGGQPQHF. DNA for the CDR3: TGTGCCAGCGGCTGGGGGGGCCAGCCCCAGCATTTT. The chain joins TRBV6-5 to TRBJ1-5, with a possible D match to TRBD1 (6 bases). This CDR3 contains 12 residues. Deletions cut 8 bases from V and 7 bases from J, with 12 bases between. Germline V gives CDR1 MNHEY, CDR2 SVGAGI.

This chain joins TRBV19 and TRBJ2-1, with TRBD1 matching 11 bases. V lost 4 bases, J lost 7 bases, and 6 bases stayed unmatched. Germline V gene sequence: CDR1 LNHDA, CDR2 SQIVND (reference sequence). CDR3 size: 15 residues. The CDR3 DNA reads TGTGCCAGTAGTACCCGGGACAGGGGGTTAAATGAGCAGTTCTTC. Its translation: CASSTRDRGLNEQFF.

The chain uses TRBV5-4 and TRBJ1-2; TRBD1 aligns across 9 bases. The CDR3 loop spans 14 amino acids. Germline lookup yields CDR1 SGHNT and CDR2 YYREEE (reference sequence). V was clipped by 3 bases and J by 5 bases; unmatched bases: 5. Written as DNA, the CDR3 is TGTGCCAGCAGCTACTGGGACAGGGAGTATGGCTACACCTTC. Translating it yields CASSYWDREYGYTF.

The chain employs TRBV5-1 and TRBJ2-2; a weak D match, TRBD1 (7 bases). From germline, CDR1 is SGHRS and CDR2 YFSETQ. The V gene lost 7 bases and the J gene lost 0 bases, with 13 bases spanning the gap. This CDR3 comprises 15 residues. CDR3 sequence reads: CASGGDSANTGELFF. CDR3 in DNA: TGCGCCAGCGGAGGGGACAGCGCGAACACCGGGGAGCTGTTTTTT.

The J gene is TRBJ2-6, the V gene TRBV4-1; D remains ambiguous. Germline CDR1 reads MGHRA; CDR2 reads YSYEKL. This CDR3 is built from 17 residues. Trimming shortened V by 1 base and J by 0 bases, and 10 bases separated the two germline ends. CDR3 sequence (DNA): TGCGCCAGCAGCCAAGCGGCAGCTTCCTCTGGGGCCAACGTCCTGACTTTC. Protein sequence: CASSQAAASSGANVLTF.

The gene calls are TRBV9 and TRBJ1-4; 7 bases fit TRBD1. The junction had 1 base not matched to a gene; V was cut back by 2 bases and J by 3 bases. The CDR3 covers 14 residues. CDR1 and CDR2 from the germline V gene are SGDLS and YYNGEE. CDR3 amino acids: CASSVGTANEKLFF. In DNA, the CDR3 is TGTGCCAGCAGCGTCGGGACAGCTAATGAAAAACTGTTTTTT.

The chain employs TRBV7-9 and TRBJ2-2, with D hard to call. Per germline, CDR1 SEHNR and CDR2 FQNEAQ (reference sequence). This CDR3 is 14 amino acids long. Trimming took 3 bases from V and 6 from J, leaving 11 bases between them. DNA of the CDR3: TGTGCCAGCAGCTTTCCCCGGTCGGCCGGGGAGCTGTTTTTT. Protein: CASSFPRSAGELFF.

The chain joins TRBV6-1 to TRBJ1-5, with 8 bases identical to TRBD1. The germline V gene has CDR1 MNHNS and CDR2 SASEGT. This CDR3 is built from 16 residues. J lost 4 bases, V lost 4 bases, and 9 bases had no gene match. For the CDR3, the DNA is TGTGCCAGCAGTGCTACTTCGGACAGGGTAAATCAGCCCCAGCATTTT. It codes for CASSATSDRVNQPQHF.

With regard to this clone: Sequence at one end of the junction differs from germline and may be a read error. J is TRBJ1-1 and V is TRBV20-1; a possible D gene is TRBD1 (6 bases). CDR1 is DFQATT, CDR2 SNEGSKA, per germline (reference sequence). The CDR3 consists of 11 residues. The CDR3 loop is CSGQLNTEAFF. CDR3 DNA sequence: TGTTCAGGACAGTTGAACACTGAAGCTTTCTTT.